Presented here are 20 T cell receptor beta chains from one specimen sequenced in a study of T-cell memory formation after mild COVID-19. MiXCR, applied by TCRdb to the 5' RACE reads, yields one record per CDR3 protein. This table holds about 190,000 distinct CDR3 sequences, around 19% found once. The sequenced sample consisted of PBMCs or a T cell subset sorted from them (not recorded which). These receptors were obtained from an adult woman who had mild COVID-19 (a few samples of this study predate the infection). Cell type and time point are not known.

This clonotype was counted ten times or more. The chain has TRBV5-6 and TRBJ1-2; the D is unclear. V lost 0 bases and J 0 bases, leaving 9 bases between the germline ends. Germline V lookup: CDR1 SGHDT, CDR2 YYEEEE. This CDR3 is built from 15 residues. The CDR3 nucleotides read TGTGCCAGCAGCTTGGTAGGAGGCGCTAACTATGGCTACACCTTC. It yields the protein CASSLVGGANYGYTF.

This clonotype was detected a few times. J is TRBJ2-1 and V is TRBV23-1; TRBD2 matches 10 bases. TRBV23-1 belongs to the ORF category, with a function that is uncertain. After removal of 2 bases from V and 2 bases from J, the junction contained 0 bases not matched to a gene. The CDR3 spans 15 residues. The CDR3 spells CASSQLAGAYNEQFF. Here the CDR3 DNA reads TGCGCCAGCAGTCAACTAGCGGGGGCCTACAATGAGCAGTTCTTC.

In nucleotides, the CDR3 is TGTGCCAGCAGCCAACAGGGTTCGGGCACTGAAGCTTTCTTT. Amino acids: CASSQQGSGTEAFF. V gene TRBV12-3 or TRBV12-4 combines with J gene TRBJ1-1; D may be TRBD1 (6 bases). V was cut by 6 bases and J by 4 bases, with 15 bases left in between. This CDR3 spans 14 amino acids.

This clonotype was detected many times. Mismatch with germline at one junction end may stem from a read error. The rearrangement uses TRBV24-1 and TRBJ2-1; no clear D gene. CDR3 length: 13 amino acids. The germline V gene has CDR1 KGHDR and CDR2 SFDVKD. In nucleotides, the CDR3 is TGTGCCACCAGTGGGGCTAGTTTGCCCCATCAAACCTTC. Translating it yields CATSGASLPHQTF.

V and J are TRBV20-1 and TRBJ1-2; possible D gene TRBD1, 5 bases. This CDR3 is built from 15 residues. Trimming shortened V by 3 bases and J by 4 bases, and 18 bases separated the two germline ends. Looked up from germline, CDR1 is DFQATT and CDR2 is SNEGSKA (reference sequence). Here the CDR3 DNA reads TGCAGTGCTAGCGACCGGGGGAGGTCTGGCTATGGCTACACCTTC. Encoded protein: CSASDRGRSGYGYTF.

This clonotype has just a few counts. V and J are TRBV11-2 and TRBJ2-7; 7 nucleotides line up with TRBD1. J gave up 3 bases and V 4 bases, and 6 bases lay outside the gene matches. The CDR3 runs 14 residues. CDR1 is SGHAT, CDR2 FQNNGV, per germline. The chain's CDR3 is CASSSRQGGYEQYF. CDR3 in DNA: TGTGCCAGCAGCTCCCGACAGGGTGGCTACGAGCAGTACTTC.

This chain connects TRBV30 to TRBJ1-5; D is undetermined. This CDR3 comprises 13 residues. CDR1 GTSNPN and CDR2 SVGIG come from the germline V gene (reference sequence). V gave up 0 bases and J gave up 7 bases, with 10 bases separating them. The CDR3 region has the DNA TGTGCCTGGAGTGTACGGGAAGGGCAGCCCCAGCATTTT. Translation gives CAWSVREGQPQHF.

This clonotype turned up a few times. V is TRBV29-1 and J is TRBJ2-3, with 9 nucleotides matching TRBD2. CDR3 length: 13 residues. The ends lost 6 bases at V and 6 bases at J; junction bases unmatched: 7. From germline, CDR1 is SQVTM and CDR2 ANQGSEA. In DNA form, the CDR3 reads TGCAGCGTCTCGCGGGAGGGCAGGGATACGCAGTATTTT. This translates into CSVSREGRDTQYF.

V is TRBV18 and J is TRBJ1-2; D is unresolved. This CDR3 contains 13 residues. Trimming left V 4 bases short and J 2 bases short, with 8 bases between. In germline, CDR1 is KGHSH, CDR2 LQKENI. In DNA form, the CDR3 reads TGTGCCAGCTCACGGGAACAGAACTATGGCTACACCTTC. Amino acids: CASSREQNYGYTF.

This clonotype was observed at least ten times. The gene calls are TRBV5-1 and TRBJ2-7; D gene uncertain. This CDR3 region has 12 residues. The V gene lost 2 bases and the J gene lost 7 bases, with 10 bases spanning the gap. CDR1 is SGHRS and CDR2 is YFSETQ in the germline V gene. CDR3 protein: CASSFGGGEQYF. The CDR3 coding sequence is TGCGCCAGCAGCTTCGGCGGTGGGGAGCAGTACTTC.

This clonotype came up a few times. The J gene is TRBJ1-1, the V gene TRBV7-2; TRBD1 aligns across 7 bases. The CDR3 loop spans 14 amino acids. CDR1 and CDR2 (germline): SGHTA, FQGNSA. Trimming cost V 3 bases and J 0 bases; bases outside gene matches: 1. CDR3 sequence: CASSFRGLNTEAFF. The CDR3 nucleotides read TGTGCCAGCAGCTTTAGGGGGCTGAACACTGAAGCTTTCTTT.

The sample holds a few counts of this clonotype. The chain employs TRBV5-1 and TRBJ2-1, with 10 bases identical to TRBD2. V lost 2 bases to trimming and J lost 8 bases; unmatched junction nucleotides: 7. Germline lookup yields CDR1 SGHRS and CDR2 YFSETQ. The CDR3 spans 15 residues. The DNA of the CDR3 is TGCGCCAGCAGCTTAGGGAGCGGGGGGGCCCATGAGCAGTTCTTC. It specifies CASSLGSGGAHEQFF.

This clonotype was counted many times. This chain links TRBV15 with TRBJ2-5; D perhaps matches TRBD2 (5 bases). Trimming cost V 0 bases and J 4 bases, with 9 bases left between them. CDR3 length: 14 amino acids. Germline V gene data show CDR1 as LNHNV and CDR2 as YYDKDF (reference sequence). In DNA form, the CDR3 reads TGTGCCACCAGCAGAGATGGTAGCGTAGAGACCCAGTACTTC. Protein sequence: CATSRDGSVETQYF.

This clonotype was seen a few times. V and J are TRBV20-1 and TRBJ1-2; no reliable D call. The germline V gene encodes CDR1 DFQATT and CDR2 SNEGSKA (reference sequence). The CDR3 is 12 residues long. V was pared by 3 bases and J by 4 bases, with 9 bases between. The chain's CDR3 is CSASEGSYGYTF. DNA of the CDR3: TGCAGTGCTAGCGAAGGCAGCTATGGCTACACCTTC.

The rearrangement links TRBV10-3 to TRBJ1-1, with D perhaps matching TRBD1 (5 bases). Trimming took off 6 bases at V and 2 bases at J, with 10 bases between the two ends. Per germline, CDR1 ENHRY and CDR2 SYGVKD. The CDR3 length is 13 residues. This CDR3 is CAISLGDNTEAFF. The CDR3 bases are TGTGCCATCAGCCTCGGGGACAACACTGAAGCTTTCTTT.

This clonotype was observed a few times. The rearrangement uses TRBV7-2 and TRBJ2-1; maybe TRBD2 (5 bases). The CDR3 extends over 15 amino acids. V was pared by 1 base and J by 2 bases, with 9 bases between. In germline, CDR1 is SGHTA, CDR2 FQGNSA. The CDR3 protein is CASSLGGQTYNEQFF. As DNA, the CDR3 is TGTGCCAGCAGCTTAGGCGGGCAGACCTACAATGAGCAGTTCTTC.

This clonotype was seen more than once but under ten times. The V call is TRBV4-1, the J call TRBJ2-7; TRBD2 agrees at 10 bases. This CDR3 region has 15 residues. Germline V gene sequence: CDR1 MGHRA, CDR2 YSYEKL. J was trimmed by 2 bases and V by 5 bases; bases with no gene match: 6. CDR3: CASSSRTSGPYEQYF. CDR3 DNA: TGCGCCAGCAGCTCGCGGACTAGCGGACCCTACGAGCAGTACTTC.

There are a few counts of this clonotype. The CDR3 sequence: CASSIGPGRETQYF. For the CDR3, the DNA is TGTGCCAGTAGTATCGGACCCGGACGGGAGACCCAGTACTTC. The chain links TRBV19 to TRBJ2-5; D ambiguous. The CDR3 totals 14 residues. Germline V CDR1 and CDR2: LNHDA, SQIVND (reference sequence). Trimming left V 3 bases short and J 5 bases short, with 13 bases between.

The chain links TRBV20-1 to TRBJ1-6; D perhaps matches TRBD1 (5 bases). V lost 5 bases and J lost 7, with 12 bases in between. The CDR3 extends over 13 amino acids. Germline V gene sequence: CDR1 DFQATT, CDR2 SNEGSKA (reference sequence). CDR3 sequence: CSAYQGGNSPLHF. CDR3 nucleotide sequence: TGCAGTGCTTACCAGGGAGGAAATTCACCCCTCCACTTT.

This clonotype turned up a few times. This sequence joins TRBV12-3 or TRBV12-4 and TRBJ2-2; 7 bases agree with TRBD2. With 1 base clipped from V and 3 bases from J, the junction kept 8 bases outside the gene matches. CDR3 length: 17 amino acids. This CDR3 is CASSLVTASGYTGELFF. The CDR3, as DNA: TGTGCCAGCAGTTTAGTGACGGCTAGCGGATACACCGGGGAGCTGTTTTTT.